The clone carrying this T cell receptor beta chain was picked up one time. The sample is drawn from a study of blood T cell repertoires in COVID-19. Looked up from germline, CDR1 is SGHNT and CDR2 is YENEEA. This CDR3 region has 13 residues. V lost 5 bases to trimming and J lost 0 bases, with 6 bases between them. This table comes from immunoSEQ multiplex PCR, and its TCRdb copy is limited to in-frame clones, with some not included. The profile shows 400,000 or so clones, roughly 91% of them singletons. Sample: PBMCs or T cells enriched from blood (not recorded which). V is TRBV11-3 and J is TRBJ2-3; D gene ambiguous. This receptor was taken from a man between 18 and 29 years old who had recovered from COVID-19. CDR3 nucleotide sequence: TGTGCCAGCAGCGGCGGCAGCACAGATACGCAGTATTTT. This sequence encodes CASSGGSTDTQYF.